The clone carrying this TCR beta chain occurred a few times. RNA transcripts yielded amplified TCR beta CDR3 regions. The HTBI primer set drove a first-round RT-PCR of the TCR CDR3. Each CDR3 protein is one row after TCRdb ran MiXCR on the multiplex PCR reads. The sample includes some 250,000 distinct CDR3 sequences, about 14% of them seen just once. The data are from a study of T cells in Graves' hyperthyroidism and ophthalmopathy. Germline V gene data show CDR1 as MDHEN and CDR2 as SYDVKM. J was trimmed by 1 base and V by 7 bases; bases with no gene match: 10. This CDR3 region has 15 residues. What was sequenced was blood. The clonotype was recovered from a woman between 40 and 50 years old with Graves' hyperthyroidism that later progressed to Graves' ophthalmopathy. This chain links TRBV28 with TRBJ2-7; 7 positions agree with TRBD2. The CDR3 loop reads CASMGGGEISYEQYF. In DNA, the CDR3 is TGTGCCAGCATGGGGGGGGGGGAAATTTCCTACGAGCAGTACTTC.